This TCR beta chain was observed in a study of CD8+ T cells in alopecia areata. Across the whole study: For treated patients, severity scores reflected the percentage of scalp area affected. Study findings and constraints: Just one nonresponder means the tie between baseline CD8+ expansion and response stays uncertain. More clonal than normal scalp was lesional scalp, particularly alopecia totalis/universalis.

The treatment is: oral pan-JAK inhibitor, 5-10 mg twice daily. PBMCs provided sorted CD4+ and CD8+ T cells. cDNA prepared by RNA extraction and subsequent reverse transcription served as the template for sequencing. Data came from immunoSEQ multiplex PCR; TCRdb stores just in-frame clones and leaves some out. The data contain over 150,000 clones, 60% to 75% of them singletons. The germline gives CDR1 SGHRS, CDR2 YFSETQ. V trimming: 9 bases; J trimming: 3 bases; junction bases outside the gene matches: 10. This CDR3 has 15 residues. This clone was found once. Its antigen is unidentified. The source material was CD4+ T cells sorted from blood, sampled at week 24, from a patient treated with tofacitinib. The origin of this receptor is a human donor with alopecia areata. The chain recombines TRBV5-1 with TRBJ2-2, with TRBD2 matching over 8 bases. The CDR3 DNA sequence: TGCGCCAACCTCAGCGGGGGAGACCACACCGGGGAGCTGTTTTTT. Encoded protein: CANLSGGDHTGELFF.